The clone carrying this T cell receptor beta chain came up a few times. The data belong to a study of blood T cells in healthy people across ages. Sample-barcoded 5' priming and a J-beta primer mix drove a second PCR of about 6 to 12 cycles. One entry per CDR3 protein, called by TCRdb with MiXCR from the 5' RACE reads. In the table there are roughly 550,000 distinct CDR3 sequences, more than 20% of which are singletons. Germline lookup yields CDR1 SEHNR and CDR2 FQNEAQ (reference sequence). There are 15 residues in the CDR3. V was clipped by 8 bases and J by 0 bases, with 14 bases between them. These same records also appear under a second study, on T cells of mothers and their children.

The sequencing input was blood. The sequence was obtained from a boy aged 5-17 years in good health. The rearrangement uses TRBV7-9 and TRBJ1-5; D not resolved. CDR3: CASPRRGSSNQPQHF. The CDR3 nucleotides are TGTGCCAGCCCCCGACGGGGATCTAGCAATCAGCCCCAGCATTTT.